This TCR beta chain emerged from a study of early T cells in non-severe SARS-CoV-2 infection. The sample holds many counts of this clonotype. V was clipped by 4 bases and J by 7 bases; unmatched bases: 10. This CDR3 is built from 14 residues. Germline V CDR1 and CDR2: SGHRS, YFSETQ. TCRdb re-analysed the 5' RACE reads in MiXCR, keeping a single row per CDR3 protein. This table holds some 33,000 distinct CDR3 sequences, 4.5% to 6% found once. Sequencing used whole blood. This chain joins TRBV5-1 and TRBJ2-7, with 8 bases that match TRBD1. The clonotype originates from an adult who was a healthcare worker with PCR-confirmed SARS-CoV-2 infection or an uninfected control (not recorded which). The CDR3 loop reads CASSHGQGAYEQYF. The CDR3 DNA sequence: TGCGCCAGCAGCCATGGACAGGGAGCATATGAGCAGTACTTC.